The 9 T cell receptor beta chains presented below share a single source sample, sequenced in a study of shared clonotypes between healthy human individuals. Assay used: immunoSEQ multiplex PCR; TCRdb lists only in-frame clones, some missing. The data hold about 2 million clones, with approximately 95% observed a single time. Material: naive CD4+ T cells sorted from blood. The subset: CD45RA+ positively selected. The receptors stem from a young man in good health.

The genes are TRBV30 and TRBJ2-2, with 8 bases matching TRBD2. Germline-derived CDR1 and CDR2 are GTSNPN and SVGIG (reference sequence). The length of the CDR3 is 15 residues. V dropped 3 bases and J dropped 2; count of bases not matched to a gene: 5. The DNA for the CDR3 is TGTGCCTGGAGGAAACGGGGGGGCAACACCGGGGAGCTGTTTTTT. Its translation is CAWRKRGGNTGELFF.

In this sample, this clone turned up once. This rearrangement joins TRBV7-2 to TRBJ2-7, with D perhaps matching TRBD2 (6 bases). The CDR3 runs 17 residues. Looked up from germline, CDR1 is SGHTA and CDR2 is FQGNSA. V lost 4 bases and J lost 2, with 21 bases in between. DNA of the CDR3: TGTGCCAGCAGCTCCTTGGCGGCCACCGGGAGAGCCTACGAGCAGTACTTC. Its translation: CASSSLAATGRAYEQYF.

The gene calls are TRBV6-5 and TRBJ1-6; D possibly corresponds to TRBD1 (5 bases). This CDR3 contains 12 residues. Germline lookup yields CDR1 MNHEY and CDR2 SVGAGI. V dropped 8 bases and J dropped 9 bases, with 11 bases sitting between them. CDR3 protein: CASGQTSSPLHF. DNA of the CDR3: TGTGCCAGCGGACAAACGAGTTCACCCCTCCACTTT.

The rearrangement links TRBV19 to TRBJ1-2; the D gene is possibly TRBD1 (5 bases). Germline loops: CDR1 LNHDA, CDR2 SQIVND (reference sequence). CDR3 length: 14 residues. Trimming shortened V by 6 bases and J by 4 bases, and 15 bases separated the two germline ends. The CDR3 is CASSPPGLGYGYTF. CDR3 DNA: TGTGCCAGTAGCCCCCCGGGGCTGGGCTATGGCTACACCTTC.

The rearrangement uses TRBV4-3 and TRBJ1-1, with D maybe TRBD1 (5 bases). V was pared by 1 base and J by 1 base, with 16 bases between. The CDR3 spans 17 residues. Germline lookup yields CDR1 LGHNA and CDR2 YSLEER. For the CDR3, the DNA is TGCGCCAGCAGCCAAGTGGCCCGGGGACGGGGGAACACTGAAGCTTTCTTT. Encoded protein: CASSQVARGRGNTEAFF.

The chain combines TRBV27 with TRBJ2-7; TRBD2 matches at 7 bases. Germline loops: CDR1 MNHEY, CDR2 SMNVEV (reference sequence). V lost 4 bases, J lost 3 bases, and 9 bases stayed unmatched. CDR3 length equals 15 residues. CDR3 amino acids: CASSSGVGGVYEQYF. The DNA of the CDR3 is TGTGCCAGCAGTTCGGGGGTTGGGGGGGTCTACGAGCAGTACTTC.

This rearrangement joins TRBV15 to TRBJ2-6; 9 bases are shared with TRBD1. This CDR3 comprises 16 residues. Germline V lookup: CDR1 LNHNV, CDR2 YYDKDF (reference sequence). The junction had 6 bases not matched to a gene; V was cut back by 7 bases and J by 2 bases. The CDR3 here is CATKSGTGTGANVLTF. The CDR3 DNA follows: TGTGCCACCAAATCCGGGACAGGGACTGGGGCCAACGTCCTGACTTTC.

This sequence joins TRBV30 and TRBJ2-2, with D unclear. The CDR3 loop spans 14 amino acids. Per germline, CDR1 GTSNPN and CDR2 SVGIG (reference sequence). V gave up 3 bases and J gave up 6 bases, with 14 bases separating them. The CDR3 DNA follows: TGTGCCTGGAGCATGGGTCTTCCACCCGGGGAGCTGTTTTTT. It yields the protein CAWSMGLPPGELFF.

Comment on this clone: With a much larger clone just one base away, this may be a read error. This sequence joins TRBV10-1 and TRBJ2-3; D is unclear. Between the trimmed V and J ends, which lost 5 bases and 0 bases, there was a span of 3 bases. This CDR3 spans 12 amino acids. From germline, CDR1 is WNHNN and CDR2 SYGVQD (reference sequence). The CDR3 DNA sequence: TGCGCCAGCAGTTTTAGCACAGATACGCAGTATTTT. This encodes CASSFSTDTQYF.